A single sample is the source of the 22 T cell receptor beta chains below, sequenced in a study of CD4+ T cells in melanoma. Method: immunoSEQ multiplex PCR; TCRdb's copy keeps in-frame clones and lacks some. Of 11,000 or so clones in the sample, more than 60% are singletons; the top ten hold roughly 10%. The source material was cells from a culture (not recorded whether cultured in vitro). The receptors here all came from a human donor with melanoma.

The chain uses TRBV23-1 and TRBJ2-7; D gene unclear. TRBV23-1 is reported as an ORF; its role is uncertain. The CDR3 has 15 amino acids. V lost 5 bases, J lost 2 bases, and 16 bases lay in between. The CDR3 bases are TGCGCCAGCAGTTCGCTAGGATTCTCCACCTACGAGCAGTACTTC. Translated: CASSSLGFSTYEQYF.

There are a few counts of this clone. This chain uses TRBV4-2 with TRBJ1-1; D gene uncertain. Trimming took 2 bases from V and 1 from J, leaving 8 bases between them. CDR3 length equals 14 residues. The germline CDR1 and CDR2 sequences are LGHNA and YNFKEQ. DNA of the CDR3: TGTGCCAGCAGCCAAAGGACTCAGAACACTGAAGCTTTCTTT. Its translation: CASSQRTQNTEAFF.

J is TRBJ2-1 and V is TRBV7-9; weak D call: TRBD1 (6 bases). Germline V gene sequence: CDR1 SEHNR, CDR2 FQNEAQ (reference sequence). The CDR3 covers 16 residues. Trimming shortened V by 5 bases and J by 4 bases, and 18 bases separated the two germline ends. The chain's CDR3 is CASSPAALQGYNEQFF. The CDR3 bases are TGTGCCAGCAGCCCGGCCGCCTTACAGGGATACAATGAGCAGTTCTTC.

This chain uses TRBV4-1 with TRBJ2-5; 7 bases align to TRBD2. Trimming at V came to 1 base and at J to 3 bases, leaving 14 bases not matched to a gene. CDR3 length: 18 amino acids. Germline CDR1 MGHRA, CDR2 YSYEKL. The CDR3 is CASSQGIAGAGWEETQYF. The DNA of the CDR3 is TGCGCCAGCAGCCAAGGGATTGCTGGAGCGGGGTGGGAAGAGACCCAGTACTTC.

For this clone: This sample includes further DNA sequences coding for the same CDR3. V and J are TRBV11-2 and TRBJ1-1, with TRBD1 as a possible D gene (5 bases). Germline V gene lookup returns CDR1 SGHAT and CDR2 FQNNGV. Trimming stripped 2 bases from V and 1 base from J, with 8 bases between. The CDR3 sequence is 14 residues long. The CDR3 is CASSLQGGNTEAFF. The CDR3 nucleotides read TGTGCCAGCAGCTTACAGGGTGGGAACACTGAAGCTTTCTTT.

This sequence joins TRBV5-1 and TRBJ2-5, with D tentatively TRBD2 (5 bases). Trimming took off 4 bases at V and 2 bases at J, with 18 bases between the two ends. CDR3 size: 16 residues. Germline-derived CDR1 and CDR2 are SGHRS and YFSETQ. As DNA, the CDR3 is TGCGCCAGCAGCCCTAGCCATTTGACGGGACAAGAGACCCAGTACTTC. Its translation is CASSPSHLTGQETQYF.

The CDR3 spells CASSSNWGAAAQHF. As DNA, the CDR3 is TGTGCCAGCAGCTCCAATTGGGGGGCCGCGGCCCAGCATTTT. This rearrangement joins TRBV5-5 to TRBJ1-5; tentatively, D is TRBD1 (6 bases). V was shortened by 3 bases and J by 11 bases, with 18 bases between the two germline ends. This CDR3 has 14 residues. Germline V lookup: CDR1 SGHKS, CDR2 YYEKEE (reference sequence). The full variable domain, with the rest looked up from reference TRBV5-5 and TRBJ1-5, is DAGVTQSPTHLIKTRGQQVTLRCSPISGHKSVSWYQQVLGQGPQFIFQYYEKEERGRGNFPDRFSARQFPNYSSELNVNALLLGDSALYLCASSSNWGAAAQHFGDGTRLSIL.

This clone was found once. V and J are TRBV18 and TRBJ1-1; D possibly corresponds to TRBD1 (6 bases). The CDR3 consists of 16 residues. Germline CDR1 KGHSH, CDR2 LQKENI. V lost 3 bases, J lost 4 bases, and 18 bases lay in between. The CDR3 DNA is TGTGCCAGCTCACCCCCAGCCCGGGGGGCTAGCACTGAAGCTTTCTTT. It translates to CASSPPARGASTEAFF.

This clone was seen a few times. This chain connects TRBV5-1 to TRBJ1-1; D is unclear. The CDR3 extends over 8 amino acids. Germline V gene data show CDR1 as SGHRS and CDR2 as YFSETQ. Between the trimmed V and J ends, which lost 5 bases and 12 bases, there was a span of 5 bases. The DNA for the CDR3 is TGCGCCAGCAGTCAGACTTTCTTT. This sequence encodes CASSQTFF.

This clone was seen only once. V gene TRBV30 combines with J gene TRBJ2-4; D uncertain. This CDR3 comprises 16 residues. The germline CDR1 and CDR2 sequences are GTSNPN and SVGIG (reference sequence). Trimming stripped 0 bases from V and 1 base from J, with 13 bases between. The CDR3 sequence: CAWSVGWLSAKNIQYF. In DNA form, the CDR3 reads TGTGCCTGGAGTGTAGGGTGGCTATCTGCCAAAAACATTCAGTACTTC.

The CDR3 reads CASTARKLAGPTDTQYF. DNA for the CDR3: TGTGCCAGCACCGCGAGAAAACTAGCCGGACCCACAGATACGCAGTATTTT. The chain combines TRBV5-6 with TRBJ2-3, with D possibly being TRBD2 (6 bases). The CDR3 spans 17 residues. V lost 6 bases to trimming and J lost 2 bases, with 22 bases between them. Germline lookup yields CDR1 SGHDT and CDR2 YYEEEE.

The rearrangement links TRBV5-1 to TRBJ1-2; TRBD1 aligns across 9 bases. J was trimmed by 4 bases and V by 0 bases; bases with no gene match: 7. Per the germline V gene, CDR1 is SGHRS and CDR2 is YFSETQ. CDR3 length: 16 residues. The CDR3 sequence is CASSLDGTGLSYGYTF. CDR3 sequence (DNA): TGCGCCAGCAGCTTGGATGGGACAGGGCTCTCCTATGGCTACACCTTC.

The chain employs TRBV4-2 and TRBJ2-3, with TRBD2 as a possible D gene (7 bases). The V and J ends lost 8 bases and 4 bases respectively, with 25 bases between them. The CDR3 has 17 residues. CDR1 LGHNA and CDR2 YNFKEQ come from the germline V gene. The CDR3 sequence: CASCGGGGGLSADTQYF. The CDR3 DNA reads as TGTGCCAGCTGCGGTGGGGGCGGGGGACTCTCCGCAGATACGCAGTATTTT.

This clone came up once. The chain is built from TRBV5-1 and TRBJ2-3; 8 bases are a match to TRBD1. From germline, CDR1 is SGHRS and CDR2 YFSETQ. V trimming: 4 bases; J trimming: 5 bases; junction bases outside the gene matches: 9. CDR3 length equals 15 residues. CDR3 nucleotides: TGCGCCAGCAGCCGTCAGGGGGCTGAAGTAGATACGCAGTATTTT. Protein product: CASSRQGAEVDTQYF. Full variable domain (outside the CDR3, taken from reference TRBV5-1 and TRBJ2-3): KAGVTQTPRYLIKTRGQQVTLSCSPISGHRSVSWYQQTPGQGLQFLFEYFSETQRNKGNFPGRFSGRQFSNSRSEMNVSTLELGDSALYLCASSRQGAEVDTQYFGPGTRLTVL.

This clone was recorded once. The chain is built from TRBV6-1 and TRBJ1-2; D call uncertain. V dropped 11 bases and J dropped 7 bases, with 17 bases sitting between them. CDR1 and CDR2 (germline): MNHNS, SASEGT. The CDR3 runs 12 residues. The CDR3 DNA is TGTGCCGGATATGCTGGGATTTTTGGCTACACCTTC. This codes for CAGYAGIFGYTF.

V is TRBV29-1 and J is TRBJ2-7, with TRBD1 matching over 9 bases. This CDR3 has 14 residues. Germline CDR1 is SQVTM and CDR2 is ANQGSEA. V lost 6 bases, J lost 5 bases, and 11 bases stayed unmatched. CDR3 nucleotides: TGCAGCGTGTGGGGACAGGGAACGGTCCACGAGCAGTACTTC. This translates into CSVWGQGTVHEQYF.

This clone was seen only a few times. V usage is TRBV7-9 and J usage is TRBJ1-2, with TRBD1 identical over 7 bases. There are 13 residues in the CDR3. Trimming removed 3 bases from V and 6 bases from J; junction bases left unmatched: 4. The germline V gene has CDR1 SEHNR and CDR2 FQNEAQ (reference sequence). The CDR3 nucleotides are TGTGCCAGCAGCTTTCCAGGGGGAAATGGCTACACCTTC. Encoded protein: CASSFPGGNGYTF. The full variable domain, with the rest looked up from reference TRBV7-9 and TRBJ1-2, is DTGVSQNPRHKITKRGQNVTFRCDPISEHNRLYWYRQTLGQGPEFLTYFQNEAQLEKSRLLSDRFSAERPKGSFSTLEIQRTEQGDSAMYLCASSFPGGNGYTFGSGTRLTVV.

This clone appeared a few times. The chain is built from TRBV18 and TRBJ1-1; a weak D match, TRBD1 (5 bases). The CDR3 is 13 amino acids. Trimming removed 3 bases at V and 9 bases at J, with 14 bases between. Germline CDR1 KGHSH, CDR2 LQKENI. The CDR3 DNA is TGTGCCAGCTCACCTGAGCTGAAGGGGAAAGCTTTCTTT. Its protein is CASSPELKGKAFF. Combining the CDR3 with reference TRBV18 and TRBJ1-1 gives the whole variable domain NAGVMQNPRHLVRRRGQEARLRCSPMKGHSHVYWYRQLPEEGLKFMVYLQKENIIDESGMPKERFSAEFPKEGPSILRIQQVVRGDSAAYFCASSPELKGKAFFGQGTRLTVV.

This rearrangement joins TRBV2 to TRBJ2-1, with D unresolved. The CDR3 totals 15 residues. The germline gives CDR1 SNHLY, CDR2 FYNNEI. The V end lost 6 bases, the J end lost 4 bases, and 16 bases lay between the germline ends. DNA of the CDR3: TGTGCCAGCAGCCAGAAGGCAGCCGGTTACAATGAGCAGTTCTTC. This gives the protein CASSQKAAGYNEQFF. The complete variable domain, with remaining parts taken from reference TRBV2 and TRBJ2-1, reads EPEVTQTPSHQVTQMGQEVILRCVPISNHLYFYWYRQILGQKVEFLVSFYNNEISEKSEIFDDQFSVERPDGSNFTLKIRSTKLEDSAMYFCASSQKAAGYNEQFFGPGTRLTVL.

The chain combines TRBV5-1 with TRBJ2-7; 11 nucleotides agree with TRBD2. Per the germline V gene, CDR1 is SGHRS and CDR2 is YFSETQ. The trim removed 3 bases at V and 2 bases at J, leaving 4 bases unmatched. This CDR3 spans 15 amino acids. CDR3 residues: CASSSGLAGAYEQYF. CDR3 nucleotides: TGCGCCAGCAGCTCCGGACTAGCGGGCGCCTACGAGCAGTACTTC.

This clone was observed a single time. V and J are TRBV7-3 and TRBJ2-1; D gene ambiguous. Germline-derived CDR1 and CDR2 are SGHTA and FQGTGA. V was cut by 5 bases and J by 12 bases, with 14 bases left in between. The CDR3 runs to 12 residues. The CDR3 region is CASSPSRAPQFF. The CDR3 DNA reads TGTGCCAGCAGCCCGTCAAGGGCCCCGCAGTTCTTC. Supplemented by reference TRBV7-3 and TRBJ2-1, the full variable domain reads GAGVSQTPSNKVTEKGKYVELRCDPISGHTALYWYRQSLGQGPEFLIYFQGTGAADDSGLPNDRFFAVRPEGSVSTLKIQRTERGDSAVYLCASSPSRAPQFFGPGTRLTVL.

The chain employs TRBV2 and TRBJ1-1; a weak D match, TRBD1 (5 bases). The CDR3 has 13 residues. Germline values: CDR1 SNHLY, CDR2 FYNNEI. Trimming took off 5 bases at V and 6 bases at J, with 13 bases between the two ends. The CDR3 DNA reads as TGTGCCAGCAGTAACAGAGGGGACGCTGAAGCTTTCTTT. Translating gives CASSNRGDAEAFF.